These 24 T cell receptor beta chains share one sample of origin, sequenced in a study of human T cells and chemical hapten exposure. The sample's time point: pre-sensitization, week 0. The treatment is: therapeutic diphenylcyclopropenone sensitization with weekly scalp DPC. TCRdb ran MiXCR on the RACE reads and lists one entry per CDR3 protein. The sample lists around 200,000 distinct CDR3 sequences; just under 30% were seen once. This specimen consisted of whole blood, obtained in connection with sensitization to the hapten diphenylcyclopropenone (DPC). The receptors shown here come from a woman aged 25 to 39 with alopecia areata. Some clones in this sample may be carry-over from other donors' samples.

CDR3 nucleotides: TGTGCCAGCTCGAAACAGGGGGCGGGCGAGCAGTACTTC. Protein product: CASSKQGAGEQYF. The chain joins TRBV18 to TRBJ2-7; TRBD1 agrees at 9 bases. V lost 6 bases to trimming and J lost 6 bases; unmatched junction nucleotides: 6. The CDR3 runs to 13 residues. Germline V gene sequence: CDR1 KGHSH, CDR2 LQKENI. Supplemented by reference TRBV18 and TRBJ2-7, the full variable domain reads NAGVMQNPRHLVRRRGQEARLRCSPMKGHSHVYWYRQLPEEGLKFMVYLQKENIIDESGMPKERFSAEFPKEGPSILRIQQVVRGDSAAYFCASSKQGAGEQYFGPGTRLTVT.

The chain joins TRBV4-2 to TRBJ1-4, with D uncertain. Germline CDR1 LGHNA, CDR2 YNFKEQ. Trimming removed 3 bases from V and 3 bases from J, with 8 bases in between. The CDR3 is made up of 14 amino acids. Here the CDR3 DNA reads TGTGCCAGCAGCCAGGGCGTTGCTAATGAAAAACTGTTTTTT. Translating gives CASSQGVANEKLFF.

This clonotype has just a few counts. The chain has TRBV29-1 and TRBJ2-2; D gene unclear. V lost 3 bases and J lost 6, with 11 bases in between. CDR1 is SQVTM and CDR2 is ANQGSEA in the germline V gene. The CDR3 consists of 13 residues. The CDR3 bases are TGCAGCGTTGAGGTTGTGGGGTCCGGGGAGCTGTTTTTT. It codes for CSVEVVGSGELFF.

This clonotype showed up just a few times. J is TRBJ1-5 and V is TRBV28, with unresolved D. This CDR3 comprises 11 residues. The germline CDR1 and CDR2 sequences are MDHEN and SYDVKM. V lost 5 bases to trimming and J lost 3 bases, with 2 bases between them. CDR3 in amino acids: CASSNNQPQHF. CDR3 bases: TGTGCCAGCAGTAACAATCAGCCCCAGCATTTT.

The V and J genes are TRBV7-9 and TRBJ2-1; D perhaps matches TRBD1 (5 bases). Germline loops: CDR1 SEHNR, CDR2 FQNEAQ (reference sequence). The CDR3 has 15 amino acids. Trimming pared 2 bases from V and 5 bases from J, leaving 13 bases between. The CDR3: CASSLREGANNEQFF. The CDR3, as DNA: TGTGCCAGCAGCTTAAGGGAAGGGGCGAACAATGAGCAGTTCTTC.

The gene calls are TRBV4-2 and TRBJ2-5, with 9 bases fitting TRBD1. Looked up from germline, CDR1 is LGHNA and CDR2 is YNFKEQ. The ends lost 2 bases at V and 1 base at J; junction bases unmatched: 5. The CDR3 is 16 amino acids. The CDR3 region is CASSQQGQGFQETQYF. DNA of the CDR3: TGTGCCAGCAGCCAACAGGGACAGGGATTCCAAGAGACCCAGTACTTC.

This clonotype has just a few counts. V gene TRBV5-6 combines with J gene TRBJ1-2; D not certain. Germline V CDR1 and CDR2: SGHDT, YYEEEE. The CDR3 contains 13 residues. Trimming removed 7 bases from V and 4 bases from J, with 14 bases in between. For the CDR3, the DNA is TGTGCCAGCGGGAACAGACCAACCTATGGCTACACCTTC. It is translated as CASGNRPTYGYTF.

The chain is built from TRBV28 and TRBJ2-3; D is ambiguous. Germline V gene data show CDR1 as MDHEN and CDR2 as SYDVKM. CDR3 length: 13 residues. V was pared by 3 bases and J by 4 bases, with 8 bases between. The CDR3 bases are TGTGCCAGCAGTTTCACCAAGCCAGATACGCAGTATTTT. Translated: CASSFTKPDTQYF.

This clonotype was recorded once. The V call is TRBV20-1, the J call TRBJ2-1, with D tentatively TRBD2 (5 bases). Germline V lookup: CDR1 DFQATT, CDR2 SNEGSKA (reference sequence). This CDR3 spans 14 amino acids. V was shortened by 2 bases and J by 9 bases, with 17 bases between the two germline ends. CDR3 sequence: CSARNGGQRGEQFF. The CDR3 coding sequence is TGCAGTGCTAGAAATGGTGGGCAACGGGGTGAGCAGTTCTTC.

This chain links TRBV5-1 with TRBJ2-3, with 7 nucleotides matching TRBD2. The CDR3 is made up of 17 amino acids. J lost 1 base, V lost 4 bases, and 12 bases had no gene match. Looked up from germline, CDR1 is SGHRS and CDR2 is YFSETQ. DNA for the CDR3: TGCGCCAGCAGCCGGAGCACCGGGACTATAGGCACAGATACGCAGTATTTT. Its translation is CASSRSTGTIGTDTQYF.

V usage is TRBV28 and J usage is TRBJ1-1; 11 bases agree with TRBD1. Germline V gene sequence: CDR1 MDHEN, CDR2 SYDVKM. With 5 bases clipped from V and 3 bases from J, the junction kept 11 bases outside the gene matches. The CDR3 has 17 amino acids. The CDR3 nucleotides are TGTGCCAGCAGTCCTATTGGACAGGGGGCTCAACACACTGAAGCTTTCTTT. Protein: CASSPIGQGAQHTEAFF.

This clonotype was counted between two and nine times. V is TRBV20-1 and J is TRBJ1-1; the D is unclear. The ends were cut back, 1 base at V and 4 bases at J, with 10 bases in the middle. CDR1 is DFQATT, CDR2 SNEGSKA, per germline (reference sequence). This CDR3 has 13 amino acids. CDR3: CSARGQLFTEAFF. The CDR3 DNA sequence: TGCAGTGCTAGAGGCCAGCTCTTCACTGAAGCTTTCTTT.

The rearrangement uses TRBV28 and TRBJ2-3, with D perhaps TRBD2 (6 bases). Trimming removed 5 bases from V and 0 bases from J, with 12 bases in between. Germline V gene sequence: CDR1 MDHEN, CDR2 SYDVKM. The CDR3 loop spans 15 amino acids. In nucleotides, the CDR3 is TGTGCCAGCAGTCCCGGGACTGCTAGCACAGATACGCAGTATTTT. Encoded protein: CASSPGTASTDTQYF.

This clonotype was counted a few times. The chain joins TRBV6-2 or TRBV6-3 to TRBJ1-5, with D perhaps matching TRBD1 (5 bases). This CDR3 has 13 residues. CDR1 and CDR2 from the germline V gene are MNHEY and SVGEGT. V was cut by 4 bases and J by 5 bases, with 9 bases left in between. The CDR3 DNA follows: TGTGCCAGCAGTTCGCAGGGACATCAGCCCCAGCATTTT. It encodes CASSSQGHQPQHF.

The sample holds a few counts of this clonotype. The V call is TRBV29-1, the J call TRBJ1-3; D is unclear. The CDR3 is 13 residues long. The germline V gene has CDR1 SQVTM and CDR2 ANQGSEA. V was trimmed by 7 bases and J by 0 bases, leaving 10 bases between them. CDR3 coding DNA: TGCAGCGCCCGGATTCGCTCTGGAAACACCATATATTTT. This translates into CSARIRSGNTIYF.

J is TRBJ2-1 and V is TRBV28; 10 positions agree with TRBD2. With V trimmed by 2 bases and J by 2 bases, 6 bases remained unmatched. This CDR3 comprises 17 residues. Germline-derived CDR1 and CDR2 are MDHEN and SYDVKM. Here the CDR3 DNA reads TGTGCCAGCAGTTTAGGAGCTAGCGGGGGTCCCTACAATGAGCAGTTCTTC. This translates into CASSLGASGGPYNEQFF. The full variable domain, its missing parts supplied by reference TRBV28 and TRBJ2-1, is DVKVTQSSRYLVKRTGEKVFLECVQDMDHENMFWYRQDPGLGLRLIYFSYDVKMKEKGDIPEGYSVSREKKERFSLILESASTNQTSMYLCASSLGASGGPYNEQFFGPGTRLTVL.

The J gene is TRBJ1-4, the V gene TRBV28, with a tentative D call TRBD1 (6 bases). Germline-derived CDR1 and CDR2 are MDHEN and SYDVKM. V was cut by 5 bases and J by 0 bases, with 10 bases left in between. This CDR3 is 15 amino acids long. CDR3: CASSGGAATNEKLFF. The CDR3 region has the DNA TGTGCCAGCAGTGGGGGCGCTGCAACTAATGAAAAACTGTTTTTT. The whole variable domain, remainder taken from reference TRBV28 and TRBJ1-4, is DVKVTQSSRYLVKRTGEKVFLECVQDMDHENMFWYRQDPGLGLRLIYFSYDVKMKEKGDIPEGYSVSREKKERFSLILESASTNQTSMYLCASSGGAATNEKLFFGSGTQLSVL.

At least ten counts were recorded for this clonotype. The chain couples TRBV4-3 to TRBJ2-7; D gene uncertain. The germline V and J ends were trimmed by 0 bases and 3 bases, with 12 bases remaining between them. Germline CDR1 reads LGHNA; CDR2 reads YSLEER. The length of the CDR3 is 15 residues. The CDR3 DNA reads TGCGCCAGCAGCCAAGATAATTACTCCGGCTACGAGCAGTACTTC. Translated: CASSQDNYSGYEQYF.

The J gene is TRBJ1-1, the V gene TRBV6-5, with no clear D. This CDR3 has 13 amino acids. Germline V gene lookup returns CDR1 MNHEY and CDR2 SVGAGI. The ends were cut back, 5 bases at V and 0 bases at J, with 7 bases in the middle. CDR3 in amino acids: CASSVFLNTEAFF. The CDR3 nucleotides read TGTGCCAGCAGTGTTTTTCTGAACACTGAAGCTTTCTTT.

V gene TRBV7-2 combines with J gene TRBJ1-5; D call uncertain. V lost 2 bases and J 2 bases, leaving 7 bases between the germline ends. The V gene's germline CDR1 is SGHTA and CDR2 FQGNSA. This CDR3 is built from 14 residues. The CDR3 loop reads CASSLFKGNQPQHF. The CDR3 coding sequence is TGTGCCAGCAGCTTATTCAAGGGCAATCAGCCCCAGCATTTT.

This clonotype was detected a few times. The rearrangement links TRBV4-3 to TRBJ2-6, with D hard to call. CDR1 and CDR2 (germline): LGHNA, YSLEER. The CDR3 runs 16 residues. The V gene lost 7 bases and the J gene lost 0 bases, with 13 bases spanning the gap. The CDR3 coding sequence is TGCGCCAGCACCGCAAATGAGCTCTCTGGGGCCAACGTCCTGACTTTC. Translated: CASTANELSGANVLTF.

The J gene is TRBJ1-2, the V gene TRBV9; D possibly corresponds to TRBD1 (5 bases). From germline, CDR1 is SGDLS and CDR2 YYNGEE. V was clipped by 0 bases and J by 8 bases, with 23 bases between them. The CDR3 loop spans 17 amino acids. The CDR3 reads CASSVEDWGTDALGYTF. Here the CDR3 DNA reads TGTGCCAGCAGCGTAGAGGATTGGGGGACCGACGCCCTGGGCTACACCTTC.

This clonotype was found many times. The chain links TRBV7-9 to TRBJ2-1; D may be TRBD2 (7 bases). The CDR3 consists of 14 residues. V shed 3 bases and J shed 8 bases, with 14 bases lying between them. Germline V gives CDR1 SEHNR, CDR2 FQNEAQ (reference sequence). DNA of the CDR3: TGTGCCAGCAGCTTTCGTTCGGGGGGCGATGAGCAGTTCTTC. Translating it yields CASSFRSGGDEQFF.

A few counts support this clonotype. The CDR3 region has the DNA TGCAGTGCTAGCCCCCCGACTAGCTCAGAGACCCAGTACTTC. Translating it yields CSASPPTSSETQYF. The chain employs TRBV20-1 and TRBJ2-5; 7 bases map to TRBD2. V was pared by 3 bases and J by 4 bases, with 8 bases of the junction left unmatched. Germline V lookup: CDR1 DFQATT, CDR2 SNEGSKA (reference sequence). The CDR3 is 14 amino acids.